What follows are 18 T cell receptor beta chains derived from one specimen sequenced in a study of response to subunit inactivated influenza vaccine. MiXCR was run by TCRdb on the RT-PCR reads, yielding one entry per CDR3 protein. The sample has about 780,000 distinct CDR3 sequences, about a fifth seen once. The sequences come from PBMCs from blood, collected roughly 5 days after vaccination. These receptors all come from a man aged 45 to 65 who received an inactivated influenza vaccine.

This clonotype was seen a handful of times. This chain's CDR3 is CASSQTSGGIYEQYF. DNA of the CDR3: TGTGCCAGCAGCCAAACTAGCGGGGGGATCTACGAGCAGTACTTC. This sequence joins TRBV4-2 and TRBJ2-7; 12 positions agree with TRBD2. Germline V gives CDR1 LGHNA, CDR2 YNFKEQ. After removal of 2 bases from V and 3 bases from J, the junction contained 2 bases not matched to a gene. The CDR3 covers 15 residues.

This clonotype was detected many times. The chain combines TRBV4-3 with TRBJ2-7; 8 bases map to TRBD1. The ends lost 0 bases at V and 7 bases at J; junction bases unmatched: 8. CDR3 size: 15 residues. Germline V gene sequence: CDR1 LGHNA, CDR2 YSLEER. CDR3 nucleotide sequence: TGCGCCAGCAGCCAAGAATTTAGGACAGGGACGGAGCAGTACTTC. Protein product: CASSQEFRTGTEQYF.

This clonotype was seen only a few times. This CDR3 is CASSELPGPSGREQYF. The CDR3 DNA reads TGTGCCAGCAGTGAGTTGCCGGGACCCTCTGGAAGGGAGCAGTACTTC. The chain employs TRBV6-1 and TRBJ2-7; the D call may be TRBD1 or TRBD2 (5 bases each). The germline V and J ends were trimmed by 3 bases and 7 bases, with 22 bases remaining between them. The length of the CDR3 is 16 residues. The germline V gene encodes CDR1 MNHNS and CDR2 SASEGT.

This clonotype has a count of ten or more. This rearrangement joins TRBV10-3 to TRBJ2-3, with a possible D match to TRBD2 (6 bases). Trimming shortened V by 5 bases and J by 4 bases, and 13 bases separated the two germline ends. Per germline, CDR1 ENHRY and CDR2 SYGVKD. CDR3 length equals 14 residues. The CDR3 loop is CAISPRLGADTQYF. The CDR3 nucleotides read TGTGCCATCAGTCCCAGACTAGGGGCAGATACGCAGTATTTT.

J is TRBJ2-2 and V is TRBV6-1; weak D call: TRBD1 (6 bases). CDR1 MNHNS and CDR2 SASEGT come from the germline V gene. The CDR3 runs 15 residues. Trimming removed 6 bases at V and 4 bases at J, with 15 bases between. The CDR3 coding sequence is TGTGCCAGCAGCCTGACAGGTTTCACCACCGGGGAGCTGTTTTTT. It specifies CASSLTGFTTGELFF.

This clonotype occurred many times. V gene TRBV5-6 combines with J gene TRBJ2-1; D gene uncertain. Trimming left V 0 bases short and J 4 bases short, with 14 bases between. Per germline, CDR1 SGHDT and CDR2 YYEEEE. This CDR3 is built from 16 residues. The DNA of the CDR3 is TGTGCCAGCAGCTTGGGGGCCCTAACATTTTACAATGAGCAGTTCTTC. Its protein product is CASSLGALTFYNEQFF.

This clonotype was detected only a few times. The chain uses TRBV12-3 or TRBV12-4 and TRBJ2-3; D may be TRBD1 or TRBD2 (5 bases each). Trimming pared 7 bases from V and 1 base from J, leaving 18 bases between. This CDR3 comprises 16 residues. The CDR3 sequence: CASTKNLLGGTDTQYF. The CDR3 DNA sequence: TGTGCCAGCACCAAAAACCTCCTGGGGGGCACAGATACGCAGTATTTT.

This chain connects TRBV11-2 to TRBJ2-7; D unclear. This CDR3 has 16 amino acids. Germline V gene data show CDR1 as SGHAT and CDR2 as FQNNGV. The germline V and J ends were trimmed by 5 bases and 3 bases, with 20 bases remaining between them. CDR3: CASSPTPGFINYEQYF. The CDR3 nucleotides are TGTGCCAGCAGCCCCACCCCAGGATTCATTAACTACGAGCAGTACTTC.

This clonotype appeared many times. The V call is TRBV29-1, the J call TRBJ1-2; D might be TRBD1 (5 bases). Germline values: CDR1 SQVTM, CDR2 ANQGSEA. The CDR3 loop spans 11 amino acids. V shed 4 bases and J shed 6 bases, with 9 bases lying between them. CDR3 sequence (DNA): TGCAGCGTTGGAGGGGCTAATGGCTACACCTTC. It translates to CSVGGANGYTF.

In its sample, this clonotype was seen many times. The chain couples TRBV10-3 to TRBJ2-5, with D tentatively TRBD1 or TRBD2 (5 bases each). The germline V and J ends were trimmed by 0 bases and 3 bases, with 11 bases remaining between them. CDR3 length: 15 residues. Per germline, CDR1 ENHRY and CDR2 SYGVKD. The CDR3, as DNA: TGTGCCATCAGTGAGTCCCGTGTGGGGGAAGAGACCCAGTACTTC. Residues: CAISESRVGEETQYF.

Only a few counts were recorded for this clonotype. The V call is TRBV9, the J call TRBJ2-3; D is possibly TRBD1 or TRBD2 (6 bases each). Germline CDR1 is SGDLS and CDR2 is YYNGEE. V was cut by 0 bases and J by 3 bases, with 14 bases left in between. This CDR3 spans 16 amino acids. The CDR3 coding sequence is TGTGCCAGCAGCGTAGAGGGCAGGGGAGGAACAGATACGCAGTATTTT. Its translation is CASSVEGRGGTDTQYF.

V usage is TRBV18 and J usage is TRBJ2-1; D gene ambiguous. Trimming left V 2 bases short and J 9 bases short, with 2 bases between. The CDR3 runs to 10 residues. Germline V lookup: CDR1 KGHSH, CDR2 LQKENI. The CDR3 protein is CASSPTEQFF. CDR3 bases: TGTGCCAGCTCACCAACTGAGCAGTTCTTC.

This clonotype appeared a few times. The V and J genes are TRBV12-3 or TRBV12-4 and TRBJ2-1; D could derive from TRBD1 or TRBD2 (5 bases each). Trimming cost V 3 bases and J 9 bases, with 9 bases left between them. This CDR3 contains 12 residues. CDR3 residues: CASSFGDAEQFF. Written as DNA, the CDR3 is TGTGCCAGCAGTTTTGGGGACGCTGAGCAGTTCTTC.

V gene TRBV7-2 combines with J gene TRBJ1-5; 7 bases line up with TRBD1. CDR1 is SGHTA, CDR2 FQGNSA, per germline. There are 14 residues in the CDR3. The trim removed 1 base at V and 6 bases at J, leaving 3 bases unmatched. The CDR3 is CASSLGGGGQPQHF. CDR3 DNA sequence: TGTGCCAGCAGCTTAGGAGGGGGCGGTCAGCCCCAGCATTTT.

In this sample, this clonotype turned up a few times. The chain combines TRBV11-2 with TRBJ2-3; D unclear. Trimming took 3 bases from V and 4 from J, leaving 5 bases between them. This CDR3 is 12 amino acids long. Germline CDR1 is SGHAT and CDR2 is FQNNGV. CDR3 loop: CASSFGSDTQYF. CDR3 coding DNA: TGTGCCAGCAGCTTCGGCTCAGATACGCAGTATTTT.

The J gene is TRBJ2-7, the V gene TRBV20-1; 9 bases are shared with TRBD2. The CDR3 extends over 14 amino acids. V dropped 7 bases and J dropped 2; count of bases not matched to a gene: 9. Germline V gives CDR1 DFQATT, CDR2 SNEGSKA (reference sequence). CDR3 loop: CSVTGLAVAYEQYF. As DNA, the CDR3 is TGCAGTGTAACGGGACTAGCCGTCGCCTACGAGCAGTACTTC.

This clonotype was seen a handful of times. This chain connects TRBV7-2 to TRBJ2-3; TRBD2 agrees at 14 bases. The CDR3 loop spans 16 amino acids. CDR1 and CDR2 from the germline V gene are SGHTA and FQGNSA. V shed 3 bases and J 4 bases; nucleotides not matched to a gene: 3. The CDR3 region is CASSFPGLAGADTQYF. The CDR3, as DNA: TGTGCCAGCAGCTTTCCGGGACTAGCGGGAGCAGATACGCAGTATTTT.

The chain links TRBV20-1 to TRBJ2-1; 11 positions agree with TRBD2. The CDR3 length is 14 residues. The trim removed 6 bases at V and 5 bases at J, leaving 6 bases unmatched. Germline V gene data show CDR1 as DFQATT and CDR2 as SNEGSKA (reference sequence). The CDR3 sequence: CSAGTSGGHNEQFF. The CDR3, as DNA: TGCAGTGCGGGAACTAGCGGGGGTCACAATGAGCAGTTCTTC.